This record covers a single TCR beta chain. This clonotype was counted between two and nine times. Its antigen remains unidentified. It has no much larger one-base neighbor in the sample; base qualities were not kept. This specimen comes from a study of CD8 T cells in ankylosing spondylitis (dated by TCRdb to 2016 to 2017). About the study as a whole: The study profiled T cell receptor beta repertoires in healthy donors and ankylosing spondylitis patients to find disease-linked TCR variants. Peripheral blood samples were taken, and synovial fluid was additionally collected from ankylosing spondylitis patients. The whole study cohort included some 100 healthy donors and around 24 ankylosing spondylitis patients.

Per the germline V gene, SGHDT is the CDR1 and YYEEEE is the CDR2. The CDR3, from cysteine to phenylalanine, totals 17 residues. Kept here is only the CDR3 DNA, which spans 51 bases and is read in frame from base 1. V drops 4 bases and J drops 2 bases, leaving 21 bases in between. Data came from an Illumina HiSeq 2500. Quantitative 5'-RACE with molecular barcodes was the method used to prepare the TCR beta libraries. In the paper's pipeline: Disease-linked TCR variants were identified with a new computational method built on a probabilistic model of VDJ rearrangement. TCRdb reprocessed the public reads (quality trimming at Q25 with fastp, clone calling with MiXCR) and kept in-frame beta chains. All rows with the same CDR3 protein become a single entry with the most common DNA and genes. In this record, the V and J calls reflect TCRdb's handling and not the investigators' own analysis. This sample is represented by a few hundred thousand distinct CDR3 sequences; around 7.6% of them were singletons. Approximately 14% of the sample comes from the top ten.

Results and caveats for the whole study, not just this receptor: Some TCR beta motif variants had previously been reported in synovial fluid and blood of reactive arthritis patients, which suggested common disease-initiation mechanisms. The disease-linked clones were reported to be significantly enriched in matched synovial fluid samples from ankylosing spondylitis patients. Blood from ankylosing spondylitis patients appeared to be characterized by a TCR beta motif composed of under 10 highly homologous amino acid variants. The disease-linked clones showed a CD8+ phenotype and occurred at relatively low frequencies in peripheral blood.

The V and J genes are TRBV5-6 and TRBJ1-2; a tentative D call is TRBD1 (6 bases match). The TCR originated in a male donor with ankylosing spondylitis. The sample consisted of blood, either unsorted or a sorted T cell fraction (not recorded which). The CDR3 region has the sequence CASSAVISGQLNYGYTF. The sequence in DNA is TGTGCCAGCAGCGCTGTGATTTCGGGACAACTAAACTATGGCTACACCTTC.